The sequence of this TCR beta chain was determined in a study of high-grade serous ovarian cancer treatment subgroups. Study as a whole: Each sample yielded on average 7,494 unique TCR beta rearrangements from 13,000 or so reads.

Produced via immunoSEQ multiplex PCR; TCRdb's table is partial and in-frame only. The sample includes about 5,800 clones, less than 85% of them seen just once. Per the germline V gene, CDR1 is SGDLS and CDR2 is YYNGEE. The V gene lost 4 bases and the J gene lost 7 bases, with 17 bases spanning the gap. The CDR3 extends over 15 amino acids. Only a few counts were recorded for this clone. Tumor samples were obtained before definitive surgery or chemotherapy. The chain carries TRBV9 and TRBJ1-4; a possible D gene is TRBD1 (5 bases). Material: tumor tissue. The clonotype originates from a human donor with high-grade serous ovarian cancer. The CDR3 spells CASSLRGNRGEKLFF. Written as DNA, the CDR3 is TGTGCCAGCAGCTTGCGGGGGAATAGAGGTGAAAAACTGTTTTTT. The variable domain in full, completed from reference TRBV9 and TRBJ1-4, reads DSGVTQTPKHLITATGQRVTLRCSPRSGDLSVYWYQQSLDQGLQFLIQYYNGEERAKGNILERFSAQQFPDLHSELNLSSLELGDSALYFCASSLRGNRGEKLFFGSGTQLSVL.